The clone carrying this TCR beta chain was recorded a few times. Sequencing used immunoSEQ multiplex PCR; TCRdb keeps in-frame clones, though not all of them. The table has 730,000 or so clones, 60% to 80% seen once; the top ten hold around 2%. Germline assignment: CDR1 SGHRS and CDR2 YFSETQ. The V gene end was trimmed by 5 bases and the J gene end by 2 bases; junction bases not matched to a gene: 4. The CDR3 is made up of 15 amino acids. These data are taken from a study of shared clonotypes between healthy human individuals. Sequenced: memory CD4+ T cells sorted from blood. Subset given: CD45RA-negative fraction. The chain links TRBV5-1 to TRBJ2-5; TRBD2 aligns across 12 bases. This clonotype was obtained from a woman aged 30 to 39 in good health. CDR3 coding DNA: TGCGCCAGCAGACCTGGACTAGCGGGGCAAGAGACCCAGTACTTC. This sequence encodes CASRPGLAGQETQYF.